Here is one T cell receptor beta chain with its context. Its antigen is not identified. Germline assignment: CDR1 MRHNA and CDR2 SNTAGT. The CDR3 loop spans 16 amino acids. With 2 bases removed from V and 3 bases from J, the gap between germline ends came to 17 bases. Assay used: immunoSEQ multiplex PCR; TCRdb lists only in-frame clones, some missing. The sample shows about 100,000 clones, approximately 93% of them seen only once. This sample is drawn from a study of T cell responses to AZD1222 COVID-19 vaccine. Study-wide context: Second doses that came at about 4 or about 12 weeks were put together. Study-level results: Among AZD1222 vaccinees, only 5 to 7 were seropositive at baseline.

This receptor was taken from an adult in good health. The V and J genes are TRBV6-4 and TRBJ2-7; no definite D call. The sample here was peripheral blood, taken on day 0 of AZD1222 vaccination. CDR3 sequence: CASSDLPVPRLYEQYF. The CDR3 bases are TGTGCCAGCAGTGACCTCCCAGTCCCTCGCCTCTACGAGCAGTACTTC.